This paragraph covers one TCR beta chain sequence. Assay: immunoSEQ multiplex PCR; the TCRdb copy retains only in-frame clones and omits some. The sample yields 450,000 or so clones, roughly nine tenths seen once. The data were obtained in a study of blood T cell repertoires in COVID-19. The CDR3 sequence is 13 residues long. V lost 6 bases to trimming and J lost 6 bases; unmatched junction nucleotides: 7. In germline, CDR1 is SQVTM, CDR2 ANQGSEA. The sequenced sample was peripheral blood. The receptor's source is a man aged 18 to 29 with COVID-19, enrolled during active disease. The chain uses TRBV29-1 and TRBJ2-5; TRBD1 aligns across 10 bases. CDR3 in amino acids: CSVTRDRGKTQYF. The CDR3 DNA is TGCAGCGTAACCCGGGACAGGGGAAAGACCCAGTACTTC. Drawing the rest from reference TRBV29-1 and TRBJ2-5, the complete variable domain is SAVISQKPSRDICQRGTSLTIQCQVDSQVTMMFWYRQQPGQSLTLIATANQGSEATYESGFVIDKFPISRPNLTFSTLTVSNMSPEDSSIYLCSVTRDRGKTQYFGPGTRLLVL.